One sample yielded the 14 T cell receptor beta chains listed below, sequenced in a study of shared clonotypes between healthy human individuals. Sequencing was performed with immunoSEQ multiplex PCR; in TCRdb, only in-frame clones are kept and a portion is missing. The sample has more than 1 million clones, around three quarters seen once. The sequencing input was memory CD4+ T cells from PBMCs. Subset here: CD45RA-negative fraction. The source of these receptors is a man aged 18-30 years in good health. Some clones in this sample may be carry-over from other donors' samples.

The J gene is TRBJ1-2, the V gene TRBV6-1, with a possible D match to TRBD1 (5 bases). The V gene's germline CDR1 is MNHNS and CDR2 SASEGT. V was clipped by 4 bases and J by 1 base, with 22 bases between them. CDR3 length equals 18 residues. The CDR3 protein is CASSGRRGASSDNYGYTF. DNA for the CDR3: TGTGCCAGCAGTGGCCGGAGGGGCGCGAGTTCCGATAACTATGGCTACACCTTC.

This clone came up a few times. The chain employs TRBV2 and TRBJ2-5; D is possibly TRBD1 or TRBD2 (5 bases each). The CDR3 length is 17 residues. Trimming cost V 7 bases and J 4 bases, with 25 bases left between them. CDR1 and CDR2 from the germline V gene are SNHLY and FYNNEI. CDR3 DNA sequence: TGTGCCAGCAATGGTTGGGGCACCCCCGGGATGCGAGAGACCCAGTACTTC. It translates to CASNGWGTPGMRETQYF. The full variable domain, in which reference TRBV2 and TRBJ2-5 provide the parts outside the CDR3, is EPEVTQTPSHQVTQMGQEVILRCVPISNHLYFYWYRQILGQKVEFLVSFYNNEISEKSEIFDDQFSVERPDGSNFTLKIRSTKLEDSAMYFCASNGWGTPGMRETQYFGPGTRLLVL.

This clone appeared once. CDR3 DNA: TGTGCCAGCAGCCGGGAGAGGGGTCAGATTGTCGATGAGCAGTTCTTC. Amino acid sequence: CASSRERGQIVDEQFF. The chain uses TRBV5-6 and TRBJ2-1, with D possibly matching TRBD2 (6 bases). Trimming left V 4 bases short and J 8 bases short, with 22 bases between. The CDR3 extends over 16 amino acids. CDR1 and CDR2 (germline): SGHDT, YYEEEE.

V is TRBV5-1 and J is TRBJ2-7; 7 bases fit TRBD2. Germline V gives CDR1 SGHRS, CDR2 YFSETQ. The CDR3 length is 15 residues. V dropped 3 bases and J dropped 5; count of bases not matched to a gene: 11. This CDR3 reads CASSSPGGRIHEQYF. CDR3 nucleotide sequence: TGCGCCAGCAGCTCCCCCGGGGGGAGGATCCACGAGCAGTACTTC.

V gene TRBV7-9 combines with J gene TRBJ2-5, with 9 bases lining up with TRBD2. CDR1 SEHNR and CDR2 FQNEAQ come from the germline V gene (reference sequence). The CDR3 is made up of 15 amino acids. The V and J ends lost 5 bases and 1 base, in that order; junction bases with no gene match: 5. CDR3 DNA: TGTGCCAGCAGCCGTTATAGCGGGAGCCAAGAGACCCAGTACTTC. Protein product: CASSRYSGSQETQYF.

The chain is built from TRBV5-1 and TRBJ2-3; 7 positions agree with TRBD2. Unmatched junction bases numbered 15, after V lost 4 bases and J lost 4 bases. The CDR3 has 17 amino acids. Germline CDR1 and CDR2: SGHRS and YFSETQ. The CDR3 bases are TGCGCCAGCAGCCTAGCCCCCGGGACGGGGAGGGCAGATACGCAGTATTTT. It is translated as CASSLAPGTGRADTQYF.

The chain has TRBV5-8 and TRBJ2-6; D is uncertain. Germline V gene data show CDR1 as SGHTS and CDR2 as YDEGEE. CDR3 length: 15 amino acids. The germline V and J ends were trimmed by 0 bases and 4 bases, with 8 bases remaining between them. CDR3 loop: CASSLELSGANVLTF. For the CDR3, the DNA is TGTGCCAGCAGCTTGGAACTTTCCGGGGCCAACGTCCTGACTTTC.

In this sample, this clone turned up many times. Distinct nucleotide sequences in the sample also encode this CDR3. This chain uses TRBV5-1 with TRBJ1-5; no definite D call. Per the germline V gene, CDR1 is SGHRS and CDR2 is YFSETQ. This CDR3 has 14 amino acids. Trimming pared 0 bases from V and 4 bases from J, leaving 8 bases between. The CDR3 bases are TGCGCCAGCAGCTTGGGTGACGGAAATCAGCCCCAGCATTTT. This sequence encodes CASSLGDGNQPQHF.

The gene calls are TRBV6-1 and TRBJ2-5; possible D gene TRBD2, 6 bases. Trimming pared 4 bases from V and 2 bases from J, leaving 11 bases between. Per the germline V gene, CDR1 is MNHNS and CDR2 is SASEGT. The CDR3 length is 14 residues. CDR3 residues: CASSVSGRQETQYF. The DNA for the CDR3 is TGTGCCAGCAGTGTTAGCGGCCGACAAGAGACCCAGTACTTC.

The gene calls are TRBV28 and TRBJ2-7, with 9 bases matching TRBD2. V was pared by 7 bases and J by 4 bases, with 17 bases of the junction left unmatched. CDR1 is MDHEN, CDR2 SYDVKM, per germline. This CDR3 contains 17 residues. The CDR3 loop reads CASTRGGSGSILYEQYF. Written as DNA, the CDR3 is TGTGCCAGCACCCGGGGCGGTAGCGGGAGCATCTTGTACGAGCAGTACTTC.

The chain joins TRBV11-2 to TRBJ2-5; the D is unclear. The germline V gene has CDR1 SGHAT and CDR2 FQNNGV. The CDR3 is 15 amino acids. Deletions cut 5 bases from V and 4 bases from J, with 17 bases between. The CDR3, as DNA: TGTGCCAGCAGCCCGGCGATGGGATGGTTAGAGACCCAGTACTTC. Amino acid sequence: CASSPAMGWLETQYF.

In this sample, this clone turned up once. This sample includes further DNA sequences coding for the same CDR3. The genes are TRBV5-1 and TRBJ1-3; unclear D gene. The CDR3 is made up of 14 amino acids. V was pared by 0 bases and J by 1 base, with 5 bases between. Germline values: CDR1 SGHRS, CDR2 YFSETQ. In nucleotides, the CDR3 is TGCGCCAGCAGCTTGGGGTCTTCTGGAAACACCATATATTTT. Translated, it gives CASSLGSSGNTIYF.

The gene calls are TRBV19 and TRBJ1-2; D may be TRBD1 (6 bases). The CDR3 has 13 amino acids. V was cut by 3 bases and J by 8 bases, with 13 bases left in between. CDR1 LNHDA and CDR2 SQIVND come from the germline V gene (reference sequence). CDR3 sequence (DNA): TGTGCCAGTAGTATGGGGGGCGCGTACGGCTACACCTTC. Translating it yields CASSMGGAYGYTF. The whole variable domain, remainder taken from reference TRBV19 and TRBJ1-2, is DGGITQSPKYLFRKEGQNVTLSCEQNLNHDAMYWYRQDPGQGLRLIYYSQIVNDFQKGDIAEGYSVSREKKESFPLTVTSAQKNPTAFYLCASSMGGAYGYTFGSGTRLTVV.

The chain links TRBV27 to TRBJ2-5; 9 bases are a match to TRBD1. Losses at the gene ends were 4 bases for V and 3 bases for J; bases not matched to a gene: 6. The CDR3 totals 15 residues. Looked up from germline, CDR1 is MNHEY and CDR2 is SMNVEV (reference sequence). Here the CDR3 DNA reads TGTGCCAGCAGTTCATACCGGGACAGGGAAGAGACCCAGTACTTC. This translates into CASSSYRDREETQYF.